The 30 T cell receptor beta chains given below trace back to one sample, sequenced in a study of T cell responses to AZD1222 COVID-19 vaccine. Data came from immunoSEQ multiplex PCR; TCRdb stores just in-frame clones and leaves some out. The table lists more than 100,000 clones, approximately 85% of them singletons. The input for sequencing was peripheral blood, taken 28 days after the second dose of the MenACWY control vaccine. The receptors come from an adult who received the MenACWY meningococcal vaccine as a control.

This chain uses TRBV2 with TRBJ1-1; D unresolved. CDR1 is SNHLY, CDR2 FYNNEI, per germline. This CDR3 region has 13 residues. Trimming stripped 3 bases from V and 3 bases from J, with 8 bases between. In DNA form, the CDR3 reads TGTGCCAGCAGTGAGTGGGAGTACACTGAAGCTTTCTTT. This gives the protein CASSEWEYTEAFF.

The chain couples TRBV6-5 to TRBJ1-1; unclear D gene. The CDR3 has 14 amino acids. Germline CDR1 and CDR2: MNHEY and SVGAGI. V shed 11 bases and J shed 3 bases, with 19 bases lying between them. The CDR3 nucleotides read TGTGCCTCCGCTTTTTCCCAGTCTGACACTGAAGCTTTCTTT. Encoded protein: CASAFSQSDTEAFF.

V gene TRBV19 combines with J gene TRBJ1-1; D perhaps matches TRBD1 (6 bases). Trimming shortened V by 0 bases and J by 1 base, and 6 bases separated the two germline ends. The CDR3 extends over 14 amino acids. From germline, CDR1 is LNHDA and CDR2 SQIVND (reference sequence). The CDR3 here is CASSIDRGNTEAFF. The DNA of the CDR3 is TGTGCCAGTAGTATAGACAGGGGGAACACTGAAGCTTTCTTT.

This sequence joins TRBV6-2 or TRBV6-3 and TRBJ2-7, with D possibly being TRBD1 or TRBD2 (5 bases each). Trimming cost V 0 bases and J 8 bases, with 20 bases left between them. The CDR3 is made up of 16 amino acids. Germline V lookup: CDR1 MNHEY, CDR2 SVGEGT. The CDR3: CASSYSARDLATKQYF. CDR3 nucleotides: TGTGCCAGCAGTTACTCGGCACGGGACCTGGCTACGAAGCAGTACTTC.

This sequence joins TRBV27 and TRBJ2-7; a possible D gene is TRBD1 (6 bases). The CDR3 extends over 13 amino acids. Trimming stripped 10 bases from V and 3 bases from J, with 16 bases between. Germline V gives CDR1 MNHEY, CDR2 SMNVEV (reference sequence). The CDR3 sequence is CAIGTGQGYEQYF. Here the CDR3 DNA reads TGTGCCATCGGAACAGGGCAAGGCTACGAGCAGTACTTC.

The table lists this clone with a few counts. This rearrangement joins TRBV19 to TRBJ1-4, with a possible D match to TRBD1 (5 bases). The germline V and J ends were trimmed by 9 bases and 4 bases, with 6 bases remaining between them. Germline loops: CDR1 LNHDA, CDR2 SQIVND (reference sequence). This CDR3 comprises 11 residues. CDR3 sequence (DNA): TGTGCCAGCAGGGTTAATGAAAAACTGTTTTTT. It translates to CASRVNEKLFF.

This clone was recorded a few times. The chain recombines TRBV3-1 (or the pseudogene TRBV3-2) with TRBJ1-3; possibly TRBD1 for D (5 bases). CDR1 LGHDT and CDR2 YNNKEL come from the germline V gene (reference sequence). The V end lost 0 bases, the J end lost 2 bases, and 11 bases lay between the germline ends. The CDR3 runs to 16 residues. CDR3: CASSQDLAGTGNTIYF. For the CDR3, the DNA is TGTGCCAGCAGCCAAGATCTGGCAGGGACTGGAAACACCATATATTTT.

The chain uses TRBV2 and TRBJ2-2; 7 bases map to TRBD1. The CDR3 has 15 residues. Per germline, CDR1 SNHLY and CDR2 FYNNEI. V shed 5 bases, J shed 4 bases, and the junction held 7 bases outside the gene matches. The CDR3 is CASSRQGWGTGELFF. In DNA, the CDR3 is TGTGCCAGCAGTAGACAGGGTTGGGGCACCGGGGAGCTGTTTTTT.

This clone was found once. The V call is TRBV5-1, the J call TRBJ1-4; unclear D gene. V was clipped by 4 bases and J by 0 bases, with 13 bases between them. Germline V gene lookup returns CDR1 SGHRS and CDR2 YFSETQ. This CDR3 is 16 amino acids long. The CDR3 protein is CASSASTEATNEKLFF. In DNA form, the CDR3 reads TGCGCCAGCAGCGCCTCGACGGAGGCAACTAATGAAAAACTGTTTTTT.

This chain links TRBV4-2 with TRBJ2-5; 8 nucleotides match TRBD1. Germline loops: CDR1 LGHNA, CDR2 YNFKEQ. V trimming: 5 bases; J trimming: 2 bases; junction bases outside the gene matches: 4. CDR3 length equals 14 residues. The chain's CDR3 is CASSTRQGQETQYF. The CDR3 DNA reads as TGTGCCAGCAGCACTCGACAGGGGCAAGAGACCCAGTACTTC.

This clone was detected once. The junction differs from germline at one of its ends, possibly a read error. The chain combines TRBV10-2 with TRBJ2-3; TRBD2 matches 9 bases. The germline V gene encodes CDR1 WSHSY and CDR2 SAAADI. This CDR3 is 15 amino acids long. This chain's CDR3 is CASSKSERGAGTQYF. The CDR3 DNA sequence: TGCGCCAGCAGTAAGTCCGAGCGGGGGGCAGGTACGCAGTATTTT.

The gene calls are TRBV27 and TRBJ2-6, with a tentative D call TRBD1 (5 bases). This CDR3 contains 22 residues. With 5 bases removed from V and 0 bases from J, the gap between germline ends came to 29 bases. CDR1 MNHEY and CDR2 SMNVEV come from the germline V gene (reference sequence). The CDR3: CASSQRGVKGVQGVSGANVLTF. The DNA for the CDR3 is TGTGCCAGCAGTCAACGCGGTGTGAAGGGTGTTCAAGGGGTCTCTGGGGCCAACGTCCTGACTTTC.

The chain has TRBV5-4 and TRBJ2-2, with TRBD1 matching 9 bases. The CDR3 extends over 15 amino acids. The V gene end was trimmed by 3 bases and the J gene end by 8 bases; junction bases not matched to a gene: 8. Germline V lookup: CDR1 SGHNT, CDR2 YYREEE (reference sequence). CDR3 sequence: CASSSGQGLSGELFF. The DNA of the CDR3 is TGTGCCAGCAGCTCTGGACAGGGGTTGTCAGGGGAGCTGTTTTTT. Looking up the rest from reference TRBV5-4 and TRBJ2-2 gives the full variable domain: ETGVTQSPTHLIKTRGQQVTLRCSSQSGHNTVSWYQQALGQGPQFIFQYYREEENGRGNFPPRFSGLQFPNYSSELNVNALELDDSALYLCASSSGQGLSGELFFGEGSRLTVL.

The chain combines TRBV12-3 or TRBV12-4 with TRBJ1-2, with 8 bases lining up with TRBD1. The CDR3 extends over 13 amino acids. V dropped 6 bases and J dropped 8; count of bases not matched to a gene: 8. The CDR3: CASSFDRGRGYTF. The CDR3 region has the DNA TGTGCCAGCAGCTTCGACAGGGGTCGGGGCTACACCTTC.

The CDR3 DNA follows: TGTGCCAGCTCACGGGTGGGGCTGGGCACTGAAGCTTTCTTT. It encodes CASSRVGLGTEAFF. The chain combines TRBV18 with TRBJ1-1, with D possibly being TRBD1 (5 bases). In germline, CDR1 is KGHSH, CDR2 LQKENI. This CDR3 has 14 amino acids. V was clipped by 4 bases and J by 4 bases, with 13 bases between them. The full variable domain, rest sourced from reference TRBV18 and TRBJ1-1, is NAGVMQNPRHLVRRRGQEARLRCSPMKGHSHVYWYRQLPEEGLKFMVYLQKENIIDESGMPKERFSAEFPKEGPSILRIQQVVRGDSAAYFCASSRVGLGTEAFFGQGTRLTVV.

V usage is TRBV7-8 and J usage is TRBJ1-4, with 10 bases fitting TRBD1. The V gene's germline CDR1 is SGHVS and CDR2 FQNEAQ. CDR3 length equals 16 residues. The V segment lost 4 bases and the J segment 8 bases; nucleotides outside the gene matches: 10. The CDR3 reads CASSSSRQGAGEKLFF. The CDR3 coding sequence is TGTGCCAGCAGCTCCAGCAGACAGGGGGCAGGGGAAAAACTGTTTTTT. Based on the CDR3 plus reference TRBV7-8 and TRBJ1-4, the full variable domain is GAGVSQSPRYKVAKRGQDVALRCDPISGHVSLFWYQQALGQGPEFLTYFQNEAQLDKSGLPSDRFFAERPEGSVSTLKIQRTQQEDSAVYLCASSSSRQGAGEKLFFGSGTQLSVL.

The chain carries TRBV5-6 and TRBJ1-2; D not resolved. The germline gives CDR1 SGHDT, CDR2 YYEEEE. The CDR3 is 15 residues long. V lost 5 bases and J 6 bases, leaving 20 bases between the germline ends. CDR3 protein: CASRLLQKRRDGYTF. In DNA, the CDR3 is TGTGCCAGCAGACTCCTACAAAAAAGACGGGATGGCTACACCTTC.

The rearrangement uses TRBV5-4 and TRBJ1-1; tentatively, D is TRBD1 (5 bases). Germline lookup yields CDR1 SGHNT and CDR2 YYREEE (reference sequence). This CDR3 comprises 14 residues. Trimming pared 0 bases from V and 5 bases from J, leaving 11 bases between. CDR3 loop: CASSLGPGGTEAFF. DNA of the CDR3: TGTGCCAGCAGCTTGGGGCCCGGGGGTACTGAAGCTTTCTTT.

The chain carries TRBV24-1 and TRBJ1-2; TRBD1 agrees at 11 bases. With V trimmed by 3 bases and J by 4 bases, 9 bases remained unmatched. The CDR3 extends over 17 amino acids. Germline CDR1 reads KGHDR; CDR2 reads SFDVKD. The CDR3 here is CATSDTQTGQGGYGYTF. The CDR3 bases are TGTGCCACCAGTGATACACAGACGGGACAGGGGGGCTATGGCTACACCTTC.

This sequence joins TRBV9 and TRBJ1-6; TRBD1 is a possible D gene (5 bases). In germline, CDR1 is SGDLS, CDR2 YYNGEE. V dropped 2 bases and J dropped 4 bases, with 19 bases sitting between them. CDR3 length: 18 amino acids. CDR3 loop: CASSVGSMGQGYNSPLHF. The CDR3 nucleotides are TGTGCCAGCAGCGTCGGCTCTATGGGGCAGGGATATAATTCACCCCTCCACTTT.

This clone occurred many times. The J gene is TRBJ1-5, the V gene TRBV10-3, with TRBD1 as a possible D gene (5 bases). CDR3 length equals 15 residues. Trimming stripped 3 bases from V and 4 bases from J, with 13 bases between. Germline lookup yields CDR1 ENHRY and CDR2 SYGVKD. The CDR3, as DNA: TGTGCCATCAGTGATTCATGGGGGGAGAATCAGCCCCAGCATTTT. The encoded protein is CAISDSWGENQPQHF.

This rearrangement joins TRBV12-3 or TRBV12-4 to TRBJ2-3; possible D gene TRBD2, 6 bases. CDR3 length: 13 amino acids. V lost 6 bases and J lost 6, with 13 bases in between. Here the CDR3 reads CASSNGREDTQYF. CDR3 in DNA: TGTGCCAGCAGCAACGGACGGGAGGATACGCAGTATTTT.

This clone was seen a single time. This sequence joins TRBV15 and TRBJ1-5; possible D gene TRBD1, 6 bases. Germline V gene lookup returns CDR1 LNHNV and CDR2 YYDKDF (reference sequence). CDR3 size: 17 residues. V lost 4 bases to trimming and J lost 0 bases, with 16 bases between them. CDR3 protein: CATSTYDRQYSNQPQHF. The CDR3 nucleotides are TGTGCCACCAGCACTTACGACAGGCAGTATAGCAATCAGCCCCAGCATTTT.

The chain is built from TRBV6-5 and TRBJ1-6; D is unclear. Germline lookup yields CDR1 MNHEY and CDR2 SVGAGI. The CDR3 spans 14 residues. V was clipped by 3 bases and J by 6 bases, with 9 bases between them. CDR3 nucleotide sequence: TGTGCCAGCAGTTATGACCCATTTAATTCACCCCTCCACTTT. Protein: CASSYDPFNSPLHF.

V usage is TRBV12-5 and J usage is TRBJ2-7, with 8 bases aligning to TRBD1. Germline values: CDR1 LGHNT, CDR2 FRNRAP. V lost 2 bases and J lost 6; bases outside the gene matches: 6. This CDR3 spans 14 amino acids. The CDR3 nucleotides read TGTGCTAGTGGTTTGTTCCAGGGGGCGGGCGAGCAGTACTTC. Its protein product is CASGLFQGAGEQYF.

V is TRBV3-1 (or the pseudogene TRBV3-2) and J is TRBJ2-7; TRBD2 matches at 9 bases. This CDR3 comprises 15 residues. The trim removed 1 base at V and 2 bases at J, leaving 3 bases unmatched. Germline V CDR1 and CDR2: LGHDT, YNNKEL (reference sequence). The CDR3 reads CASSQGSGSPYEQYF. CDR3 nucleotide sequence: TGTGCCAGCAGCCAAGGTAGCGGGAGCCCCTACGAGCAGTACTTC.

This clone has just a few counts. V and J are TRBV27 and TRBJ2-7, with 7 bases identical to TRBD1. J gave up 6 bases and V 5 bases, and 7 bases lay outside the gene matches. The germline V gene has CDR1 MNHEY and CDR2 SMNVEV (reference sequence). The CDR3 sequence is 13 residues long. CDR3 region: CASSPTRQGEQYV. Here the CDR3 DNA reads TGTGCCAGCAGTCCCACGAGACAGGGCGAGCAGTACGTC.

This chain uses TRBV10-1 with TRBJ2-1; no clear D gene. The CDR3 consists of 13 residues. V was pared by 4 bases and J by 0 bases, with 4 bases between. CDR1 and CDR2 from the germline V gene are WNHNN and SYGVQD (reference sequence). CDR3 residues: CASSASSYNEQFF. DNA of the CDR3: TGCGCCAGCAGTGCTAGCTCCTACAATGAGCAGTTCTTC.

The gene calls are TRBV9 and TRBJ2-2, with no clear D. V shed 3 bases and J shed 4 bases, with 10 bases lying between them. CDR1 SGDLS and CDR2 YYNGEE come from the germline V gene. CDR3 length equals 14 residues. CDR3 amino acids: CASSAHHSTGELFF. In DNA form, the CDR3 reads TGTGCCAGCAGCGCTCACCACTCCACCGGGGAGCTGTTTTTT. Based on the CDR3 plus reference TRBV9 and TRBJ2-2, the full variable domain is DSGVTQTPKHLITATGQRVTLRCSPRSGDLSVYWYQQSLDQGLQFLIQYYNGEERAKGNILERFSAQQFPDLHSELNLSSLELGDSALYFCASSAHHSTGELFFGEGSRLTVL.

The CDR3 region is CSAVWGGDRSVNTEAFF. CDR3 DNA: TGCAGCGCTGTTTGGGGGGGCGATAGGTCCGTGAACACTGAAGCTTTCTTT. The chain links TRBV29-1 to TRBJ1-1; D may be TRBD1 (6 bases). The CDR3 totals 17 residues. Germline V gives CDR1 SQVTM, CDR2 ANQGSEA. V was clipped by 7 bases and J by 0 bases, with 24 bases between them.